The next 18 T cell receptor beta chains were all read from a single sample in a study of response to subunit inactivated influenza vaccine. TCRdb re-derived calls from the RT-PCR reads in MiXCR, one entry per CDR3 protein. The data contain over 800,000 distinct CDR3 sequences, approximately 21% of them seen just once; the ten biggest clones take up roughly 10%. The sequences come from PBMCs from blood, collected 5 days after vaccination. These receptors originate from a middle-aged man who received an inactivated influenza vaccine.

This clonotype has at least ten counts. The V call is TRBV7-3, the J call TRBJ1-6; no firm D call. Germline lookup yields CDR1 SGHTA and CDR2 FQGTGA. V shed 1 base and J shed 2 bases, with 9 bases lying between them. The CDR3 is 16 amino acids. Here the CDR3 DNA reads TGTGCCAGCAGCTTAAACAGCCGGACCTATAATTCACCCCTCCACTTT. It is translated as CASSLNSRTYNSPLHF.

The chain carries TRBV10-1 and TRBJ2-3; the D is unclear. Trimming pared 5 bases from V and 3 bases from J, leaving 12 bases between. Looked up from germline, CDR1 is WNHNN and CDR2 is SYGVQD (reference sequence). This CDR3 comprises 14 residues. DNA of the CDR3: TGCGCCAGCAGTCCCCTTCGGGTAACAGATACGCAGTATTTT. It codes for CASSPLRVTDTQYF.

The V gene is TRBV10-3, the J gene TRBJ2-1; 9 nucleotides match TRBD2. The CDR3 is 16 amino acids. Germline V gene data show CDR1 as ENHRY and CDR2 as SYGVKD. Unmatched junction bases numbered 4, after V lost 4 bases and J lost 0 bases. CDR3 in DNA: TGTGCCATCAGTGGGCAGACTAGCGGCTCCTACAATGAGCAGTTCTTC. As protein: CAISGQTSGSYNEQFF.

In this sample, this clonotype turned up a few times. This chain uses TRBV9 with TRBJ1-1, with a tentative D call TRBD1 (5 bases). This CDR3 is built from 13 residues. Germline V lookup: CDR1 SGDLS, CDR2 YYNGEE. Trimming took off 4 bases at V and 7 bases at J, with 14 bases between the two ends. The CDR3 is CASSRNSQGEAFF. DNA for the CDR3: TGTGCCAGCAGCAGAAACAGCCAGGGTGAAGCTTTCTTT.

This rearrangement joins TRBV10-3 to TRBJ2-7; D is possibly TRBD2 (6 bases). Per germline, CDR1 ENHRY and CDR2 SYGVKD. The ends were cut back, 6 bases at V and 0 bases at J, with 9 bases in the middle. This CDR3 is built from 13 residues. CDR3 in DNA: TGTGCCATCAGGGGGGAGGTCTCCTACGAGCAGTACTTC. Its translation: CAIRGEVSYEQYF.

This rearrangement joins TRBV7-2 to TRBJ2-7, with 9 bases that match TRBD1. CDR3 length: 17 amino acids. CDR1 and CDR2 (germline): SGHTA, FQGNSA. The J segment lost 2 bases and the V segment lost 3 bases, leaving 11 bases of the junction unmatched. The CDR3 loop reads CASSFGGVGTGTYEQYF. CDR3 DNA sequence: TGTGCCAGCAGCTTTGGGGGGGTCGGGACAGGGACCTACGAGCAGTACTTC.

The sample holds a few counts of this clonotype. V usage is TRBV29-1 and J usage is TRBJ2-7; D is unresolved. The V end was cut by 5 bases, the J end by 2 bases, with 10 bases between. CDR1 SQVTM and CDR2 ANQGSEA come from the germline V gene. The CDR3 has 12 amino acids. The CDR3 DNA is TGCAGCGTTCGTGACATCACCTACGAGCAGTACTTC. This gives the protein CSVRDITYEQYF.

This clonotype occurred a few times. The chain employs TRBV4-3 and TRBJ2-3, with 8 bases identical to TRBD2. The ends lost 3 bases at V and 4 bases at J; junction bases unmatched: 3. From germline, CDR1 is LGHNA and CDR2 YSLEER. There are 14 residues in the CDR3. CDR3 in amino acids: CASSHGSGADTQYF. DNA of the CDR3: TGCGCCAGCAGCCATGGTAGCGGGGCAGATACGCAGTATTTT.

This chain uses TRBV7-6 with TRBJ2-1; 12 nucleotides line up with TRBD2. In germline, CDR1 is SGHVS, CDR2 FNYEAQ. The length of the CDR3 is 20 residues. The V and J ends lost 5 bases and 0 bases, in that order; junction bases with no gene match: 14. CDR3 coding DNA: TGTGCCAGCAGCATAGACAGGGCTCGGACTAGCGGGGCCTCCTACAATGAGCAGTTCTTC. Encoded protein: CASSIDRARTSGASYNEQFF.

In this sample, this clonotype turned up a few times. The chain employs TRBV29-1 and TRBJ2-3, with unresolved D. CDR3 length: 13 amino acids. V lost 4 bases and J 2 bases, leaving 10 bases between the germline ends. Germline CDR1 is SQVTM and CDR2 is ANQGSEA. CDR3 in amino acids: CSVGSPITDTQYF. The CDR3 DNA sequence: TGCAGCGTTGGTTCCCCGATCACAGATACGCAGTATTTT.

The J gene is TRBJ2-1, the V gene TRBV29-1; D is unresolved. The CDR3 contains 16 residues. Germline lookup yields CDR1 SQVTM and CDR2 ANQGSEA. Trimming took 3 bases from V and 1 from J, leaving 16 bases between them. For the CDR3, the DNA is TGCAGCGTTGAGGATTACGGCAGCGAGTCCTACAATGAGCAGTTCTTC. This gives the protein CSVEDYGSESYNEQFF.

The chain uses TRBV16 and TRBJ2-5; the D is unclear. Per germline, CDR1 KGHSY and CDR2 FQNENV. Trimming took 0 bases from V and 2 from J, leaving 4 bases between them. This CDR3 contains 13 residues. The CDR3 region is CASSQSRQETQYF. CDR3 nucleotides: TGTGCCAGCAGCCAATCGCGGCAAGAGACCCAGTACTTC.

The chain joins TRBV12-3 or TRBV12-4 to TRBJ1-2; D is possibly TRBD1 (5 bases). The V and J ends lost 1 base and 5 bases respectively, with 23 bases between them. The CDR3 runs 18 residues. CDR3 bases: TGTGCCAGCAGTTTAGTAGACGCAGGGCTTGGCCCGAAGTATGGCTACACCTTC. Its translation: CASSLVDAGLGPKYGYTF.

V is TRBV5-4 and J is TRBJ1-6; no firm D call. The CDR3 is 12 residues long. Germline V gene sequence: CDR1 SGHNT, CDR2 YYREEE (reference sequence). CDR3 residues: CALHRDNSPLHF. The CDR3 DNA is TGTGCATTACACAGAGATAATTCACCCCTCCACTTT.

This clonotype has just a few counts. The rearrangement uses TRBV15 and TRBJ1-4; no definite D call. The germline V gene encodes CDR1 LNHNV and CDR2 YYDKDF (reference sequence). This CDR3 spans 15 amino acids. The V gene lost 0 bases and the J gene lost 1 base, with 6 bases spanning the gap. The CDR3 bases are TGTGCCACCAGCAGAGATGTGGGAACTAATGAAAAACTGTTTTTT. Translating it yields CATSRDVGTNEKLFF.

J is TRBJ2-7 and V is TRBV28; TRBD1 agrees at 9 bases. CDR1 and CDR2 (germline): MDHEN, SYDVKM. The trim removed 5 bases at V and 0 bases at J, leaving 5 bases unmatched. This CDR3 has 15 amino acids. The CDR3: CASSPRDRDSYEQYF. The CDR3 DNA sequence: TGTGCCAGCAGTCCCCGGGACAGGGACTCCTACGAGCAGTACTTC.

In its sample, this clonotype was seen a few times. The CDR3, as DNA: TGCGCCAGCAGCTTACAGGGGGTCGCTAATGAAAAACTGTTTTTT. This sequence encodes CASSLQGVANEKLFF. The rearrangement uses TRBV5-1 and TRBJ1-4; 8 bases are shared with TRBD1. CDR1 and CDR2 from the germline V gene are SGHRS and YFSETQ. This CDR3 contains 15 residues. The V gene end was trimmed by 2 bases and the J gene end by 3 bases; junction bases not matched to a gene: 3.

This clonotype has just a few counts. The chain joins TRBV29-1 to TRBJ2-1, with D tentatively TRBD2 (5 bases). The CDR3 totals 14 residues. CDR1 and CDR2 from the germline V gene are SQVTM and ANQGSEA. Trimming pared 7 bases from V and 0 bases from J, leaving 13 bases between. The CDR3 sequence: CSALEVSSYNEQFF. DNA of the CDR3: TGCAGCGCCTTGGAGGTCAGCTCCTACAATGAGCAGTTCTTC.